A single sample is the source of the 17 T cell receptor beta chains below, sequenced in a study of CD8+CD57+ T cells in acquired aplastic anemia. Genomic DNA, the template, was used for profiling of the TCR beta VDJ and CDR3. Each CDR3 protein is one row after TCRdb ran MiXCR on the reads. This repertoire shows 200,000 or so distinct CDR3 sequences, under 70% found once; its top ten account for about 45%. Material: sorted CD4+, CD8+, or CD8+CD57+ T cells (not recorded which) from PBMCs. Every receptor here comes from a human donor with severe aplastic anemia or a healthy control (not recorded which).

This rearrangement joins TRBV15 to TRBJ2-2, with TRBD1 as a possible D gene (5 bases). V lost 6 bases and J 4 bases, leaving 12 bases between the germline ends. The germline V gene has CDR1 LNHNV and CDR2 YYDKDF (reference sequence). The length of the CDR3 is 14 residues. DNA for the CDR3: TGTGCCACCAGAATCCGACAGTCCACCGGGGAGCTGTTTTTT. It translates to CATRIRQSTGELFF.

J is TRBJ2-2 and V is TRBV10-3, with a weak D call TRBD2 (7 bases). Germline CDR1 ENHRY, CDR2 SYGVKD. Trimming pared 6 bases from V and 4 bases from J, leaving 15 bases between. The length of the CDR3 is 15 residues. CDR3: CAIRSGGPGTGELFF. CDR3 nucleotide sequence: TGTGCCATCAGATCCGGGGGGCCGGGCACCGGGGAGCTGTTTTTT.

Many counts were recorded for this clonotype. The chain carries TRBV7-9 and TRBJ1-1, with TRBD1 as a possible D gene (6 bases). This CDR3 is built from 15 residues. The V end lost 5 bases, the J end lost 11 bases, and 24 bases lay between the germline ends. CDR1 is SEHNR, CDR2 FQNEAQ, per germline (reference sequence). Here the CDR3 reads CASSDRDTGSVGAFF. For the CDR3, the DNA is TGTGCCAGCAGCGACCGGGACACCGGCTCAGTGGGGGCTTTCTTT.

The chain recombines TRBV10-1 with TRBJ2-3; D ambiguous. Germline CDR1 is WNHNN and CDR2 is SYGVQD (reference sequence). Trimming removed 2 bases at V and 7 bases at J, with 16 bases between. The length of the CDR3 is 15 residues. The CDR3 spells CASSEVAYRWYTQYF. Written as DNA, the CDR3 is TGCGCCAGCAGTGAGGTGGCGTATCGGTGGTATACGCAGTATTTT.

The rearrangement uses TRBV12-3 or TRBV12-4 and TRBJ2-1, with 8 bases fitting TRBD1. The junction had 5 bases not matched to a gene; V was cut back by 6 bases and J by 4 bases. The CDR3 contains 14 residues. The CDR3 nucleotides read TGTGCCAGCAGCCACGACAGGGGATACAATGAGCAGTTCTTC. Translating gives CASSHDRGYNEQFF.

Many counts were recorded for this clonotype. The chain uses TRBV3-1 and TRBJ2-5; 7 bases agree with TRBD1. After removal of 3 bases from V and 1 base from J, the junction contained 8 bases not matched to a gene. The CDR3 consists of 16 residues. Germline loops: CDR1 LGHDT, CDR2 YNNKEL (reference sequence). The CDR3 coding sequence is TGTGCCAGCAGCCACTGGGACAGCCCCTTCCAAGAGACCCAGTACTTC. Its translation is CASSHWDSPFQETQYF.

In the case of this clonotype: The CDR3 end shows no conserved phenylalanine or tryptophan, and so a read error is likely. The DNA is omitted, as the CDR3 cannot be located on it reliably, and the CDR3 follows TCRdb's listing. The chain carries TRBV6-1 and TRBJ2-3. The CDR3 spans 15 residues, counting both ends. The germline V gene has CDR1 MNHNS and CDR2 SASEGT. This chain's CDR3 is CAISEPRTSTDTRYS.

V usage is TRBV4-3 and J usage is TRBJ2-1; D call uncertain. Trimming removed 2 bases from V and 6 bases from J, with 8 bases in between. The germline V gene has CDR1 LGHNA and CDR2 YSLEER. This CDR3 is built from 13 residues. The chain's CDR3 is CASSQSRANEQFF. CDR3 nucleotide sequence: TGCGCCAGCAGCCAATCAAGGGCCAATGAGCAGTTCTTC.

This clonotype was found many times. The rearrangement links TRBV11-2 to TRBJ2-7; TRBD2 matches 8 bases. There are 15 residues in the CDR3. The V gene's germline CDR1 is SGHAT and CDR2 FQNNGV. Trimming at V came to 3 bases and at J to 1 base, leaving 5 bases not matched to a gene. The DNA for the CDR3 is TGTGCCAGCAGCTTTACTAGCGGATTTTCCTACGAGCAGTACTTC. It yields the protein CASSFTSGFSYEQYF.

A few counts support this clonotype. The chain links TRBV7-8 to TRBJ2-3, with unresolved D. V shed 6 bases and J shed 9 bases, with 13 bases lying between them. Germline values: CDR1 SGHVS, CDR2 FQNEAQ. This CDR3 spans 12 amino acids. The CDR3 nucleotides read TGTGCCAGCAGTTCTGACCCGAGGACGCAGTATTTT. This translates into CASSSDPRTQYF.

The sample holds many counts of this clonotype. This sequence joins TRBV29-1 and TRBJ2-6, with D possibly being TRBD1 or TRBD2 (6 bases each). Trimming shortened V by 3 bases and J by 0 bases, and 18 bases separated the two germline ends. This CDR3 region has 18 residues. Germline V gene lookup returns CDR1 SQVTM and CDR2 ANQGSEA. The CDR3 region is CSVDGGVKGGSGANVLTF. DNA of the CDR3: TGCAGCGTTGATGGAGGGGTAAAGGGGGGCTCTGGGGCCAACGTCCTGACTTTC.

The chain has TRBV7-9 and TRBJ1-1, with D perhaps matching TRBD1 (5 bases). This CDR3 has 11 residues. With 6 bases removed from V and 6 bases from J, the gap between germline ends came to 8 bases. Germline V CDR1 and CDR2: SEHNR, FQNEAQ (reference sequence). The DNA for the CDR3 is TGTGCCAGCAGGGGGACGGCTGAAGCTTTCTTT. It specifies CASRGTAEAFF.

The chain has TRBV6-1 and TRBJ2-1, with D maybe TRBD1 (7 bases). V shed 5 bases and J shed 13 bases, with 18 bases lying between them. This CDR3 region has 13 residues. Germline V gene lookup returns CDR1 MNHNS and CDR2 SASEGT. The CDR3 protein is CASSSGGPWHQFF. The CDR3 DNA is TGTGCCAGCAGTTCAGGGGGGCCCTGGCACCAGTTCTTC.

The rearrangement uses TRBV7-2 and TRBJ2-7; 9 nucleotides line up with TRBD1. The CDR3 consists of 14 residues. Germline-derived CDR1 and CDR2 are SGHTA and FQGNSA. V dropped 3 bases and J dropped 2; count of bases not matched to a gene: 2. CDR3 bases: TGTGCCAGCAGCTTTTACAGGGGGCCCTACGAGCAGTACTTC. Amino acids: CASSFYRGPYEQYF.

This clonotype turned up a few times. Mismatch with germline at one junction end may stem from a read error. The chain links TRBV7-2 to TRBJ2-3; 8 nucleotides align to TRBD2. The germline V gene has CDR1 SGHTA and CDR2 FQGNSA. The CDR3 contains 13 residues. This CDR3 reads CASSPSGSTGRDF. In DNA form, the CDR3 reads TGTGCCAGCAGCCCCAGCGGGAGCACAGGTCGTGATTTT.

This clonotype was picked up many times. The rearrangement links TRBV13 to TRBJ1-6; D might be TRBD1 (5 bases). The V and J ends lost 2 bases and 4 bases respectively, with 12 bases between them. Per the germline V gene, CDR1 is PRHDT and CDR2 is FYEKMQ (reference sequence). The CDR3 runs 16 residues. DNA of the CDR3: TGTGCCAGCAGCTTACAGGGCGAGCCTTATAATTCACCCCTCCACTTT. Translation: CASSLQGEPYNSPLHF. Supplemented by reference TRBV13 and TRBJ1-6, the full variable domain reads AAGVIQSPRHLIKEKRETATLKCYPIPRHDTVYWYQQGPGQDPQFLISFYEKMQSDKGSIPDRFSAQQFSDYHSELNMSSLELGDSALYFCASSLQGEPYNSPLHFGNGTRLTVT.

V and J are TRBV4-1 and TRBJ1-6; TRBD1 is a possible D gene (5 bases). Trimming left V 5 bases short and J 5 bases short, with 13 bases between. This CDR3 region has 15 residues. From germline, CDR1 is MGHRA and CDR2 YSYEKL. The CDR3 sequence is CASSYPRTNNSPLHF. DNA for the CDR3: TGCGCCAGCAGCTATCCCAGGACAAATAATTCACCCCTCCACTTT.